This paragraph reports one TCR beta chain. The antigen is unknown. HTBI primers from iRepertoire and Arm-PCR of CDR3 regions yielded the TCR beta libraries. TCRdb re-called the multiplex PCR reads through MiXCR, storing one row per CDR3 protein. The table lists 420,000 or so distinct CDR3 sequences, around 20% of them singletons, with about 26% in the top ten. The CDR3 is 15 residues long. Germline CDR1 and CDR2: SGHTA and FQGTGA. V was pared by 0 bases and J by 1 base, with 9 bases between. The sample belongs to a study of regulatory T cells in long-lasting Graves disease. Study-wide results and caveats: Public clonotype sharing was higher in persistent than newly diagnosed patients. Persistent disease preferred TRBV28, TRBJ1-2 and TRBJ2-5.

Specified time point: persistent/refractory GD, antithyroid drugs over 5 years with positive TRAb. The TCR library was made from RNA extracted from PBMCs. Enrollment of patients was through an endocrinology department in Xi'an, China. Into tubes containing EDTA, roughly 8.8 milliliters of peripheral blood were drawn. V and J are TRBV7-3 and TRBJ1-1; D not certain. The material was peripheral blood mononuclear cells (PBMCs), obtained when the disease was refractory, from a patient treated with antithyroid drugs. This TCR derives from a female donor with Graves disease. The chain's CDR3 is CASSLTAQPNTEAFF. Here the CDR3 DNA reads TGTGCCAGCAGCTTAACGGCACAGCCGAACACTGAAGCTTTCTTT.